The clone carrying this TCR beta chain occurred many times. These data come from a study of CD8 T cells in ankylosing spondylitis. As the method for making TCR beta libraries, quantitative 5'-RACE with molecular barcodes was used. TCRdb fed the 5' RACE reads into MiXCR, producing one record per CDR3 protein. The sample has 30,000 or so distinct CDR3 sequences, around 5.2% seen once. CDR3 length: 17 residues. Unmatched junction bases numbered 7, after V lost 3 bases and J lost 0 bases. Germline V gene data show CDR1 as SGDLS and CDR2 as YYNGEE. The chain carries TRBV9 and TRBJ2-3; 10 positions match TRBD2. Sequenced sample: blood, either unsorted or a sorted T cell fraction (not recorded which). The receptor was derived from a female donor with ankylosing spondylitis or in good health (not recorded which). CDR3 in amino acids: CASSALAGVFSTDTQYF. In nucleotides, the CDR3 is TGTGCCAGCAGCGCTCTAGCGGGAGTCTTCAGCACAGATACGCAGTATTTT. Supplemented by reference TRBV9 and TRBJ2-3, the full variable domain reads DSGVTQTPKHLITATGQRVTLRCSPRSGDLSVYWYQQSLDQGLQFLIQYYNGEERAKGNILERFSAQQFPDLHSELNLSSLELGDSALYFCASSALAGVFSTDTQYFGPGTRLTVL.